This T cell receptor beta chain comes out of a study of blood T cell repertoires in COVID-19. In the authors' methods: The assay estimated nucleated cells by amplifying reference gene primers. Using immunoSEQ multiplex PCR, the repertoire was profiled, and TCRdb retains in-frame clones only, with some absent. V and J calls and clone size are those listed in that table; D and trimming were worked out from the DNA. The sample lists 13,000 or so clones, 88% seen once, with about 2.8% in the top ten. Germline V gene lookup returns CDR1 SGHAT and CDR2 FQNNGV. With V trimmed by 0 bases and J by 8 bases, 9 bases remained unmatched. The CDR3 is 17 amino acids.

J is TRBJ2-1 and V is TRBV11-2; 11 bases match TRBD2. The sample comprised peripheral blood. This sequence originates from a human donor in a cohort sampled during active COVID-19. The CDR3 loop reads CASSLDLSGGAIDEQFF. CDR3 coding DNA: TGTGCCAGCAGCTTAGATCTTAGCGGGGGGGCTATTGATGAGCAGTTCTTC.